This TCR beta chain was sequenced in a study of long-term antiretroviral therapy in people with HIV. As to this clone: Antigen unknown.

Germline CDR1 is MDHEN and CDR2 is SYDVKM. The CDR3 runs 17 residues. Losses at the gene ends were 2 bases for V and 0 bases for J; bases not matched to a gene: 3. immunoSEQ v3.0 was run at survey level. Sequencing was intended to reach about 40,000-50,000 T-cell genomes per sample. Here immunoSEQ multiplex PCR was the method, and the copy in TCRdb shows in-frame clones only, minus some. The sample shows about 16,000 clones, 80% to 90% of them seen only once. Study-wide findings and caveats: The study lacked data on ART adherence, viral resistance or therapy changes. The study found narrower CDR3 length ranges in HIV repertoires than in controls.

V usage is TRBV28 and J usage is TRBJ2-1; TRBD2 aligns across 11 bases. The sample here was unsorted PBMCs, taken 0.1 years after starting antiretroviral therapy. This TCR derives from a man aged 18 to 29 with HIV. The CDR3 spells CASSLQLAGVSYNEQFF. CDR3 in DNA: TGTGCCAGCAGTTTACAACTAGCGGGAGTCTCCTACAATGAGCAGTTCTTC.